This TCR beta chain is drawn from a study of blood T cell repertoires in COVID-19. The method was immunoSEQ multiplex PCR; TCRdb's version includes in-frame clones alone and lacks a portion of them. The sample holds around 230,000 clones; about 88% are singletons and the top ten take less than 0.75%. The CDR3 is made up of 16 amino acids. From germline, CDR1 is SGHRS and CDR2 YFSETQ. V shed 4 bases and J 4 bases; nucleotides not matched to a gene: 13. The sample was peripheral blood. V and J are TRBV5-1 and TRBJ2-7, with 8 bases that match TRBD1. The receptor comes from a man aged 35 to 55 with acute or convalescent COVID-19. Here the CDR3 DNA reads TGCGCCAGCAGCCCCCCGACGGGACAGGACATGTACGAGCAGTACTTC. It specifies CASSPPTGQDMYEQYF.